A selection of T cell receptor beta chains follows, all from one sample in a study of blood T cell repertoires in COVID-19. TCRdb's copy holds only in-frame clones and misses some; the assay was immunoSEQ multiplex PCR. The sample includes about 220,000 clones, over 75% of them seen just once. Sequencing used PBMCs or T cells enriched from blood (not recorded which). All receptors come from a woman aged 55-70 years who had recovered from COVID-19. CDR3s include the opening cysteine and the closing phenylalanine or tryptophan. D genes are given only for firm matches. Clone size is not always given. Where it is, it says once, few, many or a class for expanded clones.

J gene: TRBJ2-7
V gene: TRBV11-2
clone size: .
D gene: TRBD1
CDR3 DNA: TGTGCCAGCAGCCCGGACAGGGGCCACGAGCAGTACTTC
CDR3 protein: CASSPDRGHEQYF

J gene: TRBJ2-1
V gene: TRBV19
clone size: .
D gene: TRBD2
CDR3 DNA: TGTGCCAGTAGTAGAACTAGCGGCGCGGCGAAATTATCCTACAATGAGCAGTTCTTC
CDR3 protein: CASSRTSGAAKLSYNEQFF

J gene: TRBJ1-1
V gene: TRBV10-1
clone size: once
D gene: TRBD1
CDR3 DNA: TGCGCCAGCAGTGCTTCAACAGGGGGGAACACTGAAGCTTTCTTT
CDR3 protein: CASSASTGGNTEAFF

J gene: TRBJ1-3
V gene: TRBV5-5
clone size: .
D gene: TRBD1
CDR3 DNA: TGTGCCAGCAGCTTGGGTGGACAGGGGGTTTCTGGAAACACCATATATTTT
CDR3 protein: CASSLGGQGVSGNTIYF

J gene: TRBJ1-2
V gene: TRBV14
clone size: .
D gene: TRBD1
CDR3 DNA: TGTGCCAGCAGCCAAAGGGCAGGGGGCGACCCTAACTATGGCTACACCTTC
CDR3 protein: CASSQRAGGDPNYGYTF

J gene: TRBJ2-2
V gene: TRBV9
clone size: .
D gene: TRBD1
CDR3 DNA: TGTGCCAGCAGCCCCCGGGACAGTTACACCGGGGAGCTGTTTTTT
CDR3 protein: CASSPRDSYTGELFF

J gene: TRBJ1-1
V gene: TRBV11-2
clone size: few
D gene: .
CDR3 DNA: TGTGCCAGCAGCCCGGGGTCGAACACTGAAGCTTTCTTT
CDR3 protein: CASSPGSNTEAFF

J gene: TRBJ1-1
V gene: TRBV7-2
clone size: .
D gene: TRBD1
CDR3 DNA: TGTGCCAGCACCCAAGGGACAGGGGGTTTCACTGAAGCTTTCTTT
CDR3 protein: CASTQGTGGFTEAFF

J gene: TRBJ1-2
V gene: TRBV7-9
clone size: .
D gene: TRBD1
CDR3 DNA: TGTGCCAGCAGCCGCCGGACAGGGGAGGACTATGGCTACACCTTC
CDR3 protein: CASSRRTGEDYGYTF

J gene: TRBJ1-1
V gene: TRBV21-1
clone size: .
D gene: .
CDR3 DNA: TGTGCCAGCAGCGAACCGGGACAGGGTGTCCCTTTCTTT
CDR3 protein: CASSEPGQGVPFF

J gene: TRBJ1-3
V gene: TRBV19
clone size: .
D gene: .
CDR3 DNA: TGTGCCAGTACAGAGGGCAGATGGGGAAACACCATATATTTT
CDR3 protein: CASTEGRWGNTIYF

J gene: TRBJ2-1
V gene: TRBV5-1
clone size: .
D gene: TRBD1
CDR3 DNA: TGCGCCAGCAGCCCCGGACAGGGAAACCACAATGAGCAGTTCTTC
CDR3 protein: CASSPGQGNHNEQFF

J gene: TRBJ2-1
V gene: TRBV6-5
clone size: .
D gene: .
CDR3 DNA: TGTGCCAGCAGGCTGACAGGAATGAATGAGCAGTTCTTC
CDR3 protein: CASRLTGMNEQFF

J gene: TRBJ1-2
V gene: TRBV18
clone size: .
D gene: TRBD1
CDR3 DNA: TGTGCCAGCTCACCTGGGACAGGGCAGGCGTCTAAGGATGGCTACACCTTC
CDR3 protein: CASSPGTGQASKDGYTF

J gene: TRBJ2-1
V gene: TRBV5-4
clone size: .
D gene: TRBD2
CDR3 DNA: TGTGCCAGCAGCTTATGGGTAGCGGGAAATCATGAGCAGTTCTTC
CDR3 protein: CASSLWVAGNHEQFF

J gene: TRBJ1-3
V gene: TRBV10-3
clone size: few
D gene: .
CDR3 DNA: TGTGCCATCAGTGACGATTCAGGGTCGGGCACCATATATTTT
CDR3 protein: CAISDDSGSGTIYF

J gene: TRBJ1-1
V gene: TRBV7-9
clone size: .
D gene: .
CDR3 DNA: TGTGCCAGCAGCCCGAGCGGGGGCCCCACTGAAGCTTTCTTT
CDR3 protein: CASSPSGGPTEAFF

J gene: TRBJ2-1
V gene: TRBV29-1
clone size: once
D gene: .
CDR3 DNA: TGCAGCGTTGAAGATGGCATAGGGAGCTCCTACAATGAGCAGTTCTTC
CDR3 protein: CSVEDGIGSSYNEQFF

J gene: TRBJ1-2
V gene: TRBV15
clone size: .
D gene: .
CDR3 DNA: TGTGCCACCAGCAGAGAAGCAGGGAACTATGGCTACACCTTC
CDR3 protein: CATSREAGNYGYTF

J gene: TRBJ1-3
V gene: TRBV19
clone size: .
D gene: .
CDR3 DNA: TGTGCCAGTACCCCATTGGGGGGGACGTTGGGAAACACCATATATTTT
CDR3 protein: CASTPLGGTLGNTIYF

J gene: TRBJ2-1
V gene: TRBV30
clone size: .
D gene: TRBD1
CDR3 DNA: TGTGCCTGGAGTGTGACAGGGGGTAGCGGTGAGCAGTTCTTC
CDR3 protein: CAWSVTGGSGEQFF

J gene: TRBJ2-1
V gene: TRBV20-1
clone size: .
D gene: .
CDR3 DNA: TGCAGTGCTAGTTTCCAGTCCCGGGACAAGGGTGATGAGCAGTTCTTC
CDR3 protein: CSASFQSRDKGDEQFF

J gene: TRBJ1-2
V gene: TRBV25-1
clone size: few
D gene: .
CDR3 DNA: TGTGCCAGCAGTGAATCGGGGACAAACCTAATAGGCTACACCTTC
CDR3 protein: CASSESGTNLIGYTF

J gene: TRBJ1-1
V gene: TRBV12-3/TRBV12-4
clone size: once
D gene: .
CDR3 DNA: TGTGCCAGCAGCCTTCGACTCGGTCCTGAAGCTTTCTTT
CDR3 protein: CASSLRLGPEAFF

J gene: TRBJ1-1
V gene: TRBV5-8
clone size: .
D gene: .
CDR3 DNA: TGTGCCAGCAGCAGCGGACTGATCGCGGCTATTGAAGCTTTCTTT
CDR3 protein: CASSSGLIAAIEAFF

J gene: TRBJ2-3
V gene: TRBV14
clone size: .
D gene: TRBD2
CDR3 DNA: TGTGCCAGCAGTCGAAACAGCGGGGAGGGCACAGATACGCAGTATTTT
CDR3 protein: CASSRNSGEGTDTQYF

J gene: TRBJ2-2
V gene: TRBV7-3
clone size: .
D gene: .
CDR3 DNA: TGTGCCAGCAGCTTACCGCCAGGGTTGGGGGAGCTGTTTTTT
CDR3 protein: CASSLPPGLGELFF

J gene: TRBJ1-4
V gene: TRBV15
clone size: .
D gene: .
CDR3 DNA: TGTGCCACCAGCAGAGATCGGGGTAATGAAAAACTGTTTTTT
CDR3 protein: CATSRDRGNEKLFF

J gene: TRBJ1-4
V gene: TRBV12-3/TRBV12-4
clone size: .
D gene: .
CDR3 DNA: TGTGCCAGCAATTATCAGGGGTATGAAAAACTGTTTTTT
CDR3 protein: CASNYQGYEKLFF

J gene: TRBJ2-3
V gene: TRBV18
clone size: .
D gene: TRBD2
CDR3 DNA: TGTGCCAGCTCACCAATGGCGGGAGGAAGCACAGATACGCAGTATTTT
CDR3 protein: CASSPMAGGSTDTQYF

J gene: TRBJ2-1
V gene: TRBV7-9
clone size: .
D gene: TRBD2
CDR3 DNA: TGTGCCAGCAGCCCCGGGACAGGACTAGCGGGAGATAATGAGCAGTTCTTC
CDR3 protein: CASSPGTGLAGDNEQFF

J gene: TRBJ2-7
V gene: TRBV2
clone size: once
D gene: .
CDR3 DNA: TGTGCCAGCATAAACCCAGGGGGGTACGAGCAGTACTTC
CDR3 protein: CASINPGGYEQYF

J gene: TRBJ2-1
V gene: TRBV5-1
clone size: .
D gene: TRBD2
CDR3 DNA: TGCGCCAGCAGCTTGGCGCTAGCGGACTACAATGAGCAGTTCTTC
CDR3 protein: CASSLALADYNEQFF

J gene: TRBJ1-1
V gene: TRBV6-5
clone size: .
D gene: .
CDR3 DNA: TGTGCCAGCAGCTCTCGGGGGTCTAACACTGAAGCTTTCTTT
CDR3 protein: CASSSRGSNTEAFF

J gene: TRBJ1-5
V gene: TRBV12-3/TRBV12-4
clone size: .
D gene: TRBD1
CDR3 DNA: TGTGCCAGCAGGCTGGACAGGGGTCAGCCCCAGCATTTT
CDR3 protein: CASRLDRGQPQHF

J gene: TRBJ2-5
V gene: TRBV5-4
clone size: .
D gene: .
CDR3 DNA: TGTGCCAGCACCCCTACCGGGGAGACCCAGTACTTC
CDR3 protein: CASTPTGETQYF

J gene: TRBJ2-5
V gene: TRBV3-1/TRBV3-2
clone size: .
D gene: .
CDR3 DNA: TGTGCCAGCAGCCCCAACACGGGGGAGACCCAGTACTTC
CDR3 protein: CASSPNTGETQYF

J gene: TRBJ1-6
V gene: TRBV2
clone size: .
D gene: .
CDR3 DNA: TGTGCCAGCAGTGACCGGGGTAAGGGTAATTCACCCCTCCACTTT
CDR3 protein: CASSDRGKGNSPLHF

J gene: TRBJ1-6
V gene: TRBV18
clone size: few
D gene: TRBD1
CDR3 DNA: TGTGCCAGCTCACTCCGGGACAGAGATTCACCCCTCCACTTT
CDR3 protein: CASSLRDRDSPLHF

J gene: TRBJ1-2
V gene: TRBV14
clone size: .
D gene: TRBD1
CDR3 DNA: TGTGCCAGCAGCCAAGATCCAGGGGGCTTGCTCCAGTATGGCTACACCTTC
CDR3 protein: CASSQDPGGLLQYGYTF

J gene: TRBJ2-5
V gene: TRBV6-5
clone size: .
D gene: .
CDR3 DNA: TGTGCCAGCAGTTACTCGAACGGAGCCCAGTACTTC
CDR3 protein: CASSYSNGAQYF

J gene: TRBJ2-7
V gene: TRBV2
clone size: .
D gene: .
CDR3 DNA: TGTGCCAGCAGGGACCGGTGGTTCTCTAGCATCCCGACCTACGAGCAGTACTTC
CDR3 protein: CASRDRWFSSIPTYEQYF

J gene: TRBJ1-1
V gene: TRBV10-3
clone size: once
D gene: .
CDR3 DNA: TGTGCCATCAGTGAGGGGGGGAGAACTATCTGGAGCACTGAAGCTTTCTTT
CDR3 protein: CAISEGGRTIWSTEAFF

J gene: TRBJ1-1
V gene: TRBV29-1
clone size: .
D gene: .
CDR3 DNA: TGCAGCGTTGATATTCTGGGAGGGAACACTGAAGCTTTCTTT
CDR3 protein: CSVDILGGNTEAFF

J gene: TRBJ2-1
V gene: TRBV25-1
clone size: few
D gene: .
CDR3 DNA: TGTGCCAGCAGTAAATCCGAGGGGATCGGGGGCTACAATGAGCAGTTCTTC
CDR3 protein: CASSKSEGIGGYNEQFF

J gene: TRBJ2-7
V gene: TRBV6-6
clone size: few
D gene: TRBD2
CDR3 DNA: TGTGCCAGCAGTCCATACCTGGGACTAGCGGGGCGCTACGAGCAGTACTTC
CDR3 protein: CASSPYLGLAGRYEQYF

J gene: TRBJ1-1
V gene: TRBV3-1/TRBV3-2
clone size: .
D gene: .
CDR3 DNA: TGTGCCAGCAGCTCGAATTGGGCGGGCTCGCACACTGAAGCTTTCTTT
CDR3 protein: CASSSNWAGSHTEAFF

J gene: TRBJ2-7
V gene: TRBV10-3
clone size: .
D gene: .
CDR3 DNA: TGTGCCATCAGTGCTGGCGAGGGCGGCGAGCAGTACTTC
CDR3 protein: CAISAGEGGEQYF